This T cell receptor (beta chain) was observed in a study of T cell changes during pregnancy in multiple sclerosis. Clones were read by immunoSEQ multiplex PCR, and TCRdb kept only the in-frame ones, dropping some. This table has over 60,000 clones, around 96% appearing once. Trimming took off 1 base at V and 3 bases at J, with 12 bases between the two ends. The CDR3 covers 15 residues. Germline CDR1 is LNHDA and CDR2 is SQIVND (reference sequence). The receptor was derived from a female donor with multiple sclerosis, enrolled in a pregnancy study. This rearrangement joins TRBV19 to TRBJ1-1; tentatively, D is TRBD1 (6 bases). Sequencing used CD8+ T cells from peripheral blood mononuclear cells, obtained after pregnancy. The CDR3 reads CASSIGGRGYTEAFF. The CDR3 DNA sequence: TGTGCCAGTAGTATAGGAGGCAGGGGCTACACTGAAGCTTTCTTT.